One and the same sample provided the 8 T cell receptor beta chains below, sequenced in a study of OX40 agonist ivuxolimab in advanced cancers. The table came from immunoSEQ multiplex PCR; TCRdb's copy has only in-frame clones and leaves some out. The repertoire holds tens of thousands of clones, with about 85% as singletons. Sequenced here: CD4+ or CD8+ T cells sorted from blood, sampled in a trial of the OX40 agonist ivuxolimab. The source of these receptors is an adult with an advanced solid tumor such as melanoma, head and neck, liver or kidney cancer.

The rearrangement uses TRBV5-5 and TRBJ1-4; TRBD1 is a possible D gene (6 bases). CDR1 SGHKS and CDR2 YYEKEE come from the germline V gene (reference sequence). The germline V and J ends were trimmed by 0 bases and 5 bases, with 14 bases remaining between them. The CDR3 loop spans 16 amino acids. This CDR3 reads CASSLVGPGANEKLFF. The DNA for the CDR3 is TGTGCCAGCAGCTTGGTAGGGCCAGGGGCGAATGAAAAACTGTTTTTT.

This chain links TRBV30 with TRBJ2-2; TRBD1 matches 8 bases. The trim removed 7 bases at V and 1 base at J, leaving 5 bases unmatched. In germline, CDR1 is GTSNPN, CDR2 SVGIG (reference sequence). This CDR3 region has 14 residues. CDR3: CASGGGLNTGELFF. CDR3 sequence (DNA): TGTGCCTCAGGGGGCGGTTTGAACACCGGGGAGCTGTTTTTT.

As regards this clone: One end of the junction is discordant with germline, which a read error may explain. The chain combines TRBV7-8 with TRBJ2-7; the D is unclear. CDR3 length equals 13 residues. Germline CDR1 SGHVS, CDR2 FQNEAQ. The CDR3: CASSSLQSSEQYF. DNA of the CDR3: TGTGCCAGCAGCTCTCTACAGTCCTCCGAGCAGTACTTC.

The chain combines TRBV27 with TRBJ1-1, with a possible D match to TRBD1 (5 bases). The V and J ends lost 2 bases and 5 bases respectively, with 6 bases between them. Germline CDR1 and CDR2: MNHEY and SMNVEV (reference sequence). The CDR3 is 12 amino acids. As DNA, the CDR3 is TGTGCCAGCAGTTTACAGGGAACTGAAGCTTTCTTT. This translates into CASSLQGTEAFF.

This sequence joins TRBV6-1 and TRBJ2-7, with TRBD1 matching over 9 bases. This CDR3 comprises 16 residues. CDR1 and CDR2 from the germline V gene are MNHNS and SASEGT. The ends lost 4 bases at V and 3 bases at J; junction bases unmatched: 10. CDR3 DNA sequence: TGTGCCAGCAGTGGGACAGGGGCCCATACCGGCTACGAGCAGTACTTC. It is translated as CASSGTGAHTGYEQYF.

V gene TRBV30 combines with J gene TRBJ2-2; TRBD2 agrees at 10 bases. The J segment lost 3 bases and the V segment lost 4 bases, leaving 2 bases of the junction unmatched. Per germline, CDR1 GTSNPN and CDR2 SVGIG (reference sequence). The CDR3 is 14 amino acids. CDR3 in amino acids: CAWTSGGYTGELFF. As DNA, the CDR3 is TGTGCCTGGACTAGCGGGGGTTACACCGGGGAGCTGTTTTTT.

This chain uses TRBV18 with TRBJ2-6, with D perhaps being TRBD1 or TRBD2 (6 bases each). V dropped 6 bases and J dropped 4 bases, with 16 bases sitting between them. The germline gives CDR1 KGHSH, CDR2 LQKENI. The CDR3 spans 16 residues. In DNA, the CDR3 is TGTGCCAGCTCCCCCCAAGGGGGGCAGGGGGCCAACGTCCTGACTTTC. It specifies CASSPQGGQGANVLTF.

The rearrangement joins TRBV19 to TRBJ2-1, with D tentatively TRBD2 (6 bases). V was pared by 6 bases and J by 7 bases, with 10 bases between. The CDR3 has 12 amino acids. Germline V gives CDR1 LNHDA, CDR2 SQIVND (reference sequence). The CDR3 nucleotides read TGTGCCAGTAGACGGGGGTTAAATGAGCAGTTCTTC. Amino acids: CASRRGLNEQFF.